This T cell receptor beta chain originates from a study of T cell responses to AZD1222 COVID-19 vaccine. Study results and caveats: There were repertoire samples only from the period after the peak T cell response.

The CDR3 totals 16 residues. From germline, CDR1 is SGHRS and CDR2 YFSETQ. V lost 3 bases and J lost 0; bases outside the gene matches: 6. Profiled with immunoSEQ multiplex PCR; TCRdb holds only in-frame clones, not every one. The sample shows tens of thousands of clones, approximately 90% of them seen only once. A word on this clone: The antigen is unknown.

This chain uses TRBV5-1 with TRBJ2-1; 7 bases map to TRBD2. The input for sequencing was peripheral blood, taken 28 days after the second AZD1222 dose. The receptor was isolated from an adult who received the AZD1222 COVID-19 vaccine. The CDR3 reads CASSSGGGVSYNEQFF. The CDR3 DNA follows: TGCGCCAGCAGCTCCGGCGGGGGAGTCTCCTACAATGAGCAGTTCTTC. Supplemented by reference TRBV5-1 and TRBJ2-1, the full variable domain reads KAGVTQTPRYLIKTRGQQVTLSCSPISGHRSVSWYQQTPGQGLQFLFEYFSETQRNKGNFPGRFSGRQFSNSRSEMNVSTLELGDSALYLCASSSGGGVSYNEQFFGPGTRLTVL.